A single sample gave rise to the 13 T cell receptor beta chains below, sequenced in a study of shared clonotypes between healthy human individuals. Method: immunoSEQ multiplex PCR; TCRdb's copy keeps in-frame clones and lacks some. The data contain some 1.5 million clones, around 95% of them singletons. Sequencing was performed on naive CD4+ T cells sorted from blood. Subset: CD45RA+ positively selected. These receptors all stem from a man aged 25 to 40 in good health.

The rearrangement joins TRBV2 to TRBJ2-7; TRBD1 matches 9 bases. Unmatched junction bases numbered 6, after V lost 9 bases and J lost 3 bases. CDR3 length equals 13 residues. The germline CDR1 and CDR2 sequences are SNHLY and FYNNEI. CDR3 nucleotides: TGTGCCAGAGGGACAGGGCTAGTCTACGAGCAGTACTTC. Its protein product is CARGTGLVYEQYF.

V usage is TRBV11-2 and J usage is TRBJ2-7; the D gene is possibly TRBD1 (5 bases). This CDR3 comprises 14 residues. V was pared by 5 bases and J by 0 bases, with 11 bases between. Germline assignment: CDR1 SGHAT and CDR2 FQNNGV. The DNA for the CDR3 is TGTGCCAGCAGCCCGACAGCTGGCTCCTACGAGCAGTACTTC. Protein sequence: CASSPTAGSYEQYF.

This rearrangement joins TRBV19 to TRBJ2-1; no definite D call. The CDR3 spans 13 residues. The V end lost 4 bases, the J end lost 3 bases, and 7 bases lay between the germline ends. Germline V lookup: CDR1 LNHDA, CDR2 SQIVND (reference sequence). The CDR3 spells CASSKVSYNEQFF. In nucleotides, the CDR3 is TGTGCCAGTAGTAAGGTCAGCTACAATGAGCAGTTCTTC.

V is TRBV30 and J is TRBJ1-2; D ambiguous. This CDR3 spans 11 amino acids. Germline loops: CDR1 GTSNPN, CDR2 SVGIG (reference sequence). With 5 bases removed from V and 5 bases from J, the gap between germline ends came to 9 bases. Here the CDR3 reads CAWGILYGYTF. The DNA of the CDR3 is TGTGCCTGGGGGATACTATATGGCTACACCTTC.

This chain links TRBV11-2 with TRBJ2-1; 8 nucleotides match TRBD2. The CDR3 totals 15 residues. Per the germline V gene, CDR1 is SGHAT and CDR2 is FQNNGV. V was clipped by 5 bases and J by 0 bases; unmatched bases: 3. CDR3 region: CASSPGLDSYNEQFF. CDR3 in DNA: TGTGCCAGCAGCCCGGGACTAGACTCCTACAATGAGCAGTTCTTC.

A few counts support this clone. The chain combines TRBV29-1 with TRBJ1-1; D may be TRBD1 (6 bases). From germline, CDR1 is SQVTM and CDR2 ANQGSEA. Deletions cut 5 bases from V and 8 bases from J, with 18 bases between. The CDR3 is 13 residues long. The CDR3 sequence: CSVTGSLILEAFF. The CDR3 coding sequence is TGCAGCGTTACAGGGAGCCTGATCTTGGAAGCTTTCTTT.

The chain employs TRBV4-3 and TRBJ1-1; D is uncertain. This CDR3 is built from 13 residues. V gave up 0 bases and J gave up 11 bases, with 13 bases separating them. The V gene's germline CDR1 is LGHNA and CDR2 YSLEER. CDR3 sequence (DNA): TGCGCCAGCAGCCAAGATCTCGCCCAGGCGGCTTTCTTT. This translates into CASSQDLAQAAFF.

V usage is TRBV29-1 and J usage is TRBJ1-1; the match to TRBD1 covers 7 bases. CDR3 length: 13 amino acids. Germline CDR1 SQVTM, CDR2 ANQGSEA. Trimming took 4 bases from V and 2 from J; bases not matched to a gene: 4. The CDR3 DNA follows: TGCAGCGTTGGTCACAGGGGTAACACTGAAGCTTTCTTT. Protein sequence: CSVGHRGNTEAFF.

The chain carries TRBV15 and TRBJ1-1; no clear D gene. Germline V gene lookup returns CDR1 LNHNV and CDR2 YYDKDF (reference sequence). The CDR3 has 12 residues. The germline V and J ends were trimmed by 5 bases and 5 bases, with 9 bases remaining between them. CDR3: CATSLRGTEAFF. The CDR3 DNA sequence: TGTGCCACCAGCCTTCGAGGGACTGAAGCTTTCTTT.

This chain connects TRBV15 to TRBJ1-1; the D gene is possibly TRBD1 (5 bases). Trimming cost V 1 base and J 6 bases, with 15 bases left between them. Looked up from germline, CDR1 is LNHNV and CDR2 is YYDKDF (reference sequence). CDR3 length: 15 residues. CDR3 in DNA: TGTGCCACCAGCAGAGTCACGGCGCTCAGGGCTGAAGCTTTCTTT. It encodes CATSRVTALRAEAFF.

This clone was observed a single time. The rearrangement links TRBV5-4 to TRBJ2-1, with 8 bases matching TRBD1. The CDR3 has 14 amino acids. Germline CDR1 SGHNT, CDR2 YYREEE (reference sequence). Losses at the gene ends were 2 bases for V and 9 bases for J; bases not matched to a gene: 7. In nucleotides, the CDR3 is TGTGCCAGCAGCTTACGGACAGGGATCACTGAGCAGTTCTTC. It yields the protein CASSLRTGITEQFF.

V and J are TRBV15 and TRBJ2-3, with TRBD1 matching 7 bases. Germline V gene sequence: CDR1 LNHNV, CDR2 YYDKDF (reference sequence). The junction had 2 bases not matched to a gene; V was cut back by 5 bases and J by 0 bases. CDR3 length: 14 residues. CDR3 protein: CATSRDSSTDTQYF. The CDR3 DNA sequence: TGTGCCACCAGCCGGGACAGTAGCACAGATACGCAGTATTTT. Drawing the rest from reference TRBV15 and TRBJ2-3, the complete variable domain is DAMVIQNPRYQVTQFGKPVTLSCSQTLNHNVMYWYQQKSSQAPKLLFHYYDKDFNNEADTPDNFQSRRPNTSFCFLDIRSPGLGDTAMYLCATSRDSSTDTQYFGPGTRLTVL.

As for this clone: Other DNA sequences in the sample encode the same CDR3. The gene calls are TRBV18 and TRBJ1-4; D gene unclear. Looked up from germline, CDR1 is KGHSH and CDR2 is LQKENI. The CDR3 covers 13 residues. V shed 1 base and J shed 3 bases, with 3 bases lying between them. CDR3 DNA: TGTGCCAGCTCACCACGCCCTAATGAAAAACTGTTTTTT. Translating gives CASSPRPNEKLFF. The variable domain in full, completed from reference TRBV18 and TRBJ1-4, reads NAGVMQNPRHLVRRRGQEARLRCSPMKGHSHVYWYRQLPEEGLKFMVYLQKENIIDESGMPKERFSAEFPKEGPSILRIQQVVRGDSAAYFCASSPRPNEKLFFGSGTQLSVL.